The present TCR beta chain was sequenced within a study of T cells in localized non-small cell lung cancer. Whole-study results and caveats: Clonality peaked in uninvolved adjacent lung rather than tumor. Owing to sequencing of a solitary tumor region, heterogeneity cannot be discounted. Turning up in adjacent lung were a median roughly 60 of the top 100 tumor clones.

This CDR3 has 16 residues. Germline CDR1 and CDR2: SGHTA and FQGNSA. Regarding this clone: Its antigen is unknown.

Using immunoSEQ multiplex PCR, the repertoire was profiled, and TCRdb retains in-frame clones only, with some absent. The repertoire holds 50,000 to 55,000 clones, with around 90% as singletons. The V gene is TRBV7-2, the J gene TRBJ2-5; TRBD1 matches 12 bases. The end of the DNA fits TRBJ2-7 better, so the J call may be wrong. This sequence originates from a female donor with stage II lung adenocarcinoma. This sample comprised PBMCs, obtained before any cancer treatment. The CDR3 region has the DNA TGTGCCAGCAGCTTAGTAGTGGGACAGGGGGCAGGCGAGCAGTACTTC. Amino acids: CASSLVVGQGAGEQYF.